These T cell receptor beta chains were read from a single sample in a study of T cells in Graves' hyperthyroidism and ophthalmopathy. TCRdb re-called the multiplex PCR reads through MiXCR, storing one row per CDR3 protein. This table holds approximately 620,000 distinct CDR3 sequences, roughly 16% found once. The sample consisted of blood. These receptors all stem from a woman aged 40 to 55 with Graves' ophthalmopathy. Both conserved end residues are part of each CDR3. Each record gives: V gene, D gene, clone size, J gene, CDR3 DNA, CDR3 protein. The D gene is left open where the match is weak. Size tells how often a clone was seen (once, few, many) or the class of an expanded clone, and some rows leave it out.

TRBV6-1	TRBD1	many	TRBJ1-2	TGTGCCAGCAGTGAAGAGATAGCAGGGGGCTGGTATGGCTACACCTTC	CASSEEIAGGWYGYTF
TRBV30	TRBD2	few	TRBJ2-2	TGTGCCTGGAGGACTAGCGGGTTGAACACCGGGGAGCTGTTTTTT	CAWRTSGLNTGELFF
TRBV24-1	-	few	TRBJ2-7	TGTGCCACCAGTGATAGTCGGAAAACCTACGAGCAGTACTTC	CATSDSRKTYEQYF
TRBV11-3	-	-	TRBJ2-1	TGTGCCAGCAGCTTAGATTCGGGCGGCTACAATGAGCAGTTCTTC	CASSLDSGGYNEQFF
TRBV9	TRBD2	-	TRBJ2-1	TGTGCCAGCAGCGTAGGACTAGCGGGAGGGGTCAATGAGCAGTTCTTC	CASSVGLAGGVNEQFF
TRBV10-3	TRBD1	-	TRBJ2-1	TGTGCCATCAGATCCGGACAGGGGGCGAAAGGCAATGAGCAGTTCTTC	CAIRSGQGAKGNEQFF
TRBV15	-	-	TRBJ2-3	TGTGCCACCAGCGGTCAGGGGCCAGATACGCAGTATTTT	CATSGQGPDTQYF
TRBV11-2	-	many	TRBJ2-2	TGTGCCAGCAGCCCTAGGACTGACGGGGAGCTGTTTTTT	CASSPRTDGELFF
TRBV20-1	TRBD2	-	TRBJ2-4	TGCAGTGCTAGACTGAGGACTAGCGGGGGGGCCACGGCCAAAAACATTCAGTACTTC	CSARLRTSGGATAKNIQYF
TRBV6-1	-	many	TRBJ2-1	TGTGCCAGCAGCGGGGGTAATGAGCAGTTCTTC	CASSGGNEQFF
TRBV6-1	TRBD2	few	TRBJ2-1	TGTGCCAGCAGCCCCGACGAGGCTAGCGGGCAGTTCTTC	CASSPDEASGQFF
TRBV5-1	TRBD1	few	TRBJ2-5	TGCGCCAGCAGCCTACAGACAGGGGAAGAGACCCAGTACTTC	CASSLQTGEETQYF
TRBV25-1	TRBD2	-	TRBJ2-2	TGTGCCAGCAGCCCTCCGGGGAGGGACGCGAACACCGGGGAGCTGTTTTTT	CASSPPGRDANTGELFF
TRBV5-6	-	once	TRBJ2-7	TGTGCCAGCAGCTTGCTTCTTACGTCTTTCGAGCAGTACTTC	CASSLLLTSFEQYF
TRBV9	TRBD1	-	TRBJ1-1	TGTGCCAGCAGCGTAGCCCAGACAGGGGTAACTGAAGCTTTCTTT	CASSVAQTGVTEAFF
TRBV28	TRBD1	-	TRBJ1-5	TGTGCCAGCAGGAGGGACAGGGGTGTACATCAGCCCCAGCATTTT	CASRRDRGVHQPQHF
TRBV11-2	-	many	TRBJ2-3	TGTGCCAGCAGCTTACGGGCGGGAATCACAGATACGCAGTATTTT	CASSLRAGITDTQYF
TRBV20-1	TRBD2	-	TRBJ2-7	TGCAGTGCTCTACTAGCGGGAGGCCCCTACGAGCAGTACTTC	CSALLAGGPYEQYF
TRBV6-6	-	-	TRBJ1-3	TGTGCCAGCAGTTACTCTCCGGGAGGAAACACCATATATTTT	CASSYSPGGNTIYF
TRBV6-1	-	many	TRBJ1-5	TGTGCCAGCGGCCGGGACGGGGGGGCCCCACTACCCCAGCATTTT	CASGRDGGAPLPQHF
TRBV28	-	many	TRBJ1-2	TGTGCCAGCAGGTATTCCGGGACTTTCTATGGCTACACCTTC	CASRYSGTFYGYTF
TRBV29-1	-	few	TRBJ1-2	TGCAGCGTTGATTCAGGGGCAGGAGGCTACACCTTC	CSVDSGAGGYTF